Presented here are 11 T cell receptor beta chains from one specimen sequenced in a study of T cells after yellow fever vaccination. One entry per CDR3 protein results from TCRdb running MiXCR on the 5' RACE reads. The sample lists 400,000 or so distinct CDR3 sequences, around 20% occurring once. Here the sequenced sample was PBMCs, taken before the yellow fever booster vaccination. All receptors come from a man between 18 and 29 years old who received the YFV17D yellow fever vaccine.

Only a few counts were recorded for this clonotype. The chain links TRBV5-8 to TRBJ2-1; TRBD2 agrees at 8 bases. Looked up from germline, CDR1 is SGHTS and CDR2 is YDEGEE. There are 13 residues in the CDR3. V lost 4 bases to trimming and J lost 15 bases; unmatched junction nucleotides: 12. CDR3: CASSVMWSGRGFF. DNA of the CDR3: TGTGCCAGCAGCGTGATGTGGTCCGGGAGGGGGTTCTTC.

This clonotype was found a few times. The chain couples TRBV20-1 to TRBJ1-6; no firm D call. Germline CDR1 and CDR2: DFQATT and SNEGSKA (reference sequence). Deletions cut 3 bases from V and 11 bases from J, with 8 bases between. The CDR3 is 11 residues long. The CDR3 spells CSASGGTPLHF. The CDR3, as DNA: TGCAGTGCTAGCGGTGGGACACCCCTCCACTTT.

About this clonotype: A much larger clone lies one base from this, so it may be a read error. The rearrangement uses TRBV7-9 and TRBJ1-5; D not certain. Trimming shortened V by 4 bases and J by 11 bases, and 15 bases separated the two germline ends. Germline-derived CDR1 and CDR2 are SEHNR and FQNEAQ (reference sequence). This CDR3 spans 13 amino acids. The CDR3 nucleotides read TGTGCCAGCAGCTCGGGGTGGGATTTGGCCCAGCATTTT. It codes for CASSSGWDLAQHF. The entire variable domain, with the rest obtained from reference TRBV7-9 and TRBJ1-5, is as follows: DTGVSQNPRHKITKRGQNVTFRCDPISEHNRLYWYRQTLGQGPEFLTYFQNEAQLEKSRLLSDRFSAERPKGSFSTLEIQRTEQGDSAMYLCASSSGWDLAQHFGDGTRLSIL.

This clonotype was detected a few times. The V and J genes are TRBV6-5 and TRBJ1-2, with a possible D match to TRBD1 (5 bases). Germline CDR1 and CDR2: MNHEY and SVGAGI. V was clipped by 4 bases and J by 6 bases, with 15 bases between them. The CDR3 is made up of 14 amino acids. DNA of the CDR3: TGTGCCAGCAGTTTTAGCGCCGCGGGGGATGGCTACACCTTC. This encodes CASSFSAAGDGYTF.

J is TRBJ1-1 and V is TRBV6-5; no clear D. The V end lost 7 bases, the J end lost 5 bases, and 8 bases lay between the germline ends. The CDR3 is made up of 11 amino acids. Germline CDR1 reads MNHEY; CDR2 reads SVGAGI. The CDR3 DNA follows: TGTGCCAGCATAGGAGTAACTGAAGCTTTCTTT. Translating gives CASIGVTEAFF.

This clonotype was observed a few times. The chain carries TRBV29-1 and TRBJ2-1; the D is unclear. This CDR3 comprises 13 residues. V was clipped by 7 bases and J by 0 bases, with 10 bases between them. Germline CDR1 is SQVTM and CDR2 is ANQGSEA. This CDR3 reads CSAGYSSYNEQFF. CDR3 in DNA: TGCAGCGCCGGGTACAGCTCCTACAATGAGCAGTTCTTC.

There are a few counts of this clonotype. The V call is TRBV7-9, the J call TRBJ2-1; TRBD2 aligns across 7 bases. V was clipped by 1 base and J by 1 base; unmatched bases: 4. Germline CDR1 reads SEHNR; CDR2 reads FQNEAQ (reference sequence). This CDR3 has 16 amino acids. Here the CDR3 DNA reads TGTGCCAGCAGCTTAGAACTAGCGCGGTCCTACAATGAGCAGTTCTTC. Translating gives CASSLELARSYNEQFF. Combining the CDR3 with reference TRBV7-9 and TRBJ2-1 gives the whole variable domain DTGVSQNPRHKITKRGQNVTFRCDPISEHNRLYWYRQTLGQGPEFLTYFQNEAQLEKSRLLSDRFSAERPKGSFSTLEIQRTEQGDSAMYLCASSLELARSYNEQFFGPGTRLTVL.

The chain combines TRBV12-3 or TRBV12-4 with TRBJ1-5; possible D gene TRBD1, 5 bases. V lost 6 bases, J lost 9 bases, and 15 bases lay in between. The CDR3 contains 13 residues. This chain's CDR3 is CASSGEGLRPQHF. The CDR3 DNA reads as TGTGCCAGCAGCGGGGAGGGGCTCCGGCCCCAGCATTTT.

The table lists this clonotype with a few counts. The rearrangement links TRBV10-3 to TRBJ2-1; D is ambiguous. The CDR3 extends over 14 amino acids. The V end lost 0 bases, the J end lost 9 bases, and 12 bases lay between the germline ends. CDR1 and CDR2 (germline): ENHRY, SYGVKD. The CDR3 DNA reads TGTGCCATCAGTGAGTCGAAGCGTGGCTTTGAGCAGTTCTTC. Its translation is CAISESKRGFEQFF.

This clonotype was counted only a few times. This chain links TRBV7-2 with TRBJ2-6; possible D gene TRBD1, 5 bases. Germline-derived CDR1 and CDR2 are SGHTA and FQGNSA. V gave up 8 bases and J gave up 4 bases, with 15 bases separating them. This CDR3 has 15 amino acids. CDR3 sequence (DNA): TGTGCCAGCGGCTCCCCAGGGTTAGGGGCCAACGTCCTGACTTTC. Its translation is CASGSPGLGANVLTF.

The gene calls are TRBV7-9 and TRBJ1-2, with 7 bases aligning to TRBD1. Germline lookup yields CDR1 SEHNR and CDR2 FQNEAQ (reference sequence). The ends lost 8 bases at V and 2 bases at J; junction bases unmatched: 11. The CDR3 extends over 15 amino acids. The CDR3 nucleotides read TGTGCCAGCGACTCCACCGGGACAGCAAACTATGGCTACACCTTC. Translation gives CASDSTGTANYGYTF.